These 21 T cell receptor beta chains were sequenced from one sample in a study of blood T cell repertoires in COVID-19. Data came from immunoSEQ multiplex PCR; TCRdb stores just in-frame clones and leaves some out. The sample contains around 250,000 clones, about 82% of which appear only once. The sample was peripheral blood. The receptors derive from an elderly woman with COVID-19, enrolled during active disease.

The chain couples TRBV28 to TRBJ1-6; D remains ambiguous. Germline loops: CDR1 MDHEN, CDR2 SYDVKM. V lost 7 bases and J 7 bases, leaving 26 bases between the germline ends. This CDR3 is 18 amino acids long. The CDR3 sequence is CASIPSWGDSPHNSPLHF. CDR3 sequence (DNA): TGTGCCAGCATCCCTTCCTGGGGAGACTCGCCTCACAATTCACCCCTCCACTTT.

The J gene is TRBJ1-1, the V gene TRBV5-1; the D gene is possibly TRBD1 (5 bases). V shed 3 bases and J shed 0 bases, with 9 bases lying between them. CDR1 is SGHRS and CDR2 is YFSETQ in the germline V gene. The CDR3 is 14 amino acids. The CDR3 region is CASSSVTVNTEAFF. As DNA, the CDR3 is TGCGCCAGCAGCTCTGTGACAGTGAACACTGAAGCTTTCTTT.

This chain connects TRBV7-2 to TRBJ2-7, with TRBD1 identical over 9 bases. CDR1 and CDR2 from the germline V gene are SGHTA and FQGNSA. With 5 bases clipped from V and 2 bases from J, the junction kept 4 bases outside the gene matches. The CDR3 spans 14 residues. The CDR3 DNA follows: TGTGCCAGCAGCCCTCGACAGGGGGCCTACGAGCAGTACGTC. Protein product: CASSPRQGAYEQYV.

This clone was detected once. V gene TRBV15 combines with J gene TRBJ1-3; D is ambiguous. This CDR3 comprises 15 residues. Germline CDR1 LNHNV, CDR2 YYDKDF (reference sequence). The V end was cut by 1 base, the J end by 1 base, with 8 bases between. The CDR3 bases are TGTGCCACCAGCAGAGGAGGAATGTCTGGAAACACCATATATTTT. Its protein is CATSRGGMSGNTIYF.

CDR3 amino acids: CASQVDRGRNQPQHF. The CDR3, as DNA: TGTGCCAGTCAGGTGGACAGGGGGCGTAATCAGCCCCAGCATTTT. The rearrangement joins TRBV19 to TRBJ1-5, with TRBD1 matching over 11 bases. This CDR3 is 15 amino acids long. Germline V gene data show CDR1 as LNHDA and CDR2 as SQIVND (reference sequence). After removal of 8 bases from V and 4 bases from J, the junction contained 7 bases not matched to a gene.

This clone was observed a single time. The genes are TRBV7-2 and TRBJ2-5; D possibly corresponds to TRBD2 (6 bases). The V end lost 1 base, the J end lost 4 bases, and 10 bases lay between the germline ends. The V gene's germline CDR1 is SGHTA and CDR2 FQGNSA. The CDR3 runs to 14 residues. This CDR3 is CASSLGGAVETQYF. CDR3 nucleotide sequence: TGTGCCAGCAGCTTAGGCGGGGCAGTAGAGACCCAGTACTTC.

The rearrangement uses TRBV2 and TRBJ1-1, with 10 positions matching TRBD1. Germline V gene data show CDR1 as SNHLY and CDR2 as FYNNEI. V lost 5 bases to trimming and J lost 10 bases; unmatched junction nucleotides: 1. The CDR3 runs to 11 residues. The CDR3 loop reads CASSRDRGAFF. The CDR3 nucleotides read TGTGCCAGCAGTCGGGACAGGGGAGCTTTCTTT. Full variable domain (remainder filled in from reference TRBV2 and TRBJ1-1): EPEVTQTPSHQVTQMGQEVILRCVPISNHLYFYWYRQILGQKVEFLVSFYNNEISEKSEIFDDQFSVERPDGSNFTLKIRSTKLEDSAMYFCASSRDRGAFFGQGTRLTVV.

The chain uses TRBV6-6 and TRBJ2-5, with a possible D match to TRBD1 (6 bases). CDR1 and CDR2 (germline): MNHNY, SVGAGI (reference sequence). Trimming stripped 2 bases from V and 5 bases from J, with 9 bases between. The CDR3 has 13 amino acids. In nucleotides, the CDR3 is TGTGCCAGCAGTTACACAGGGAAGGAGACCCAGTACTTC. It specifies CASSYTGKETQYF.

V usage is TRBV6-5 and J usage is TRBJ1-1, with D perhaps matching TRBD1 (5 bases). The CDR3 is 13 residues long. The ends were cut back, 5 bases at V and 10 bases at J, with 17 bases in the middle. The germline V gene encodes CDR1 MNHEY and CDR2 SVGAGI. The CDR3 sequence: CASSTTGGSRAFF. The CDR3 coding sequence is TGTGCCAGCAGTACAACCGGGGGATCTAGAGCTTTCTTT.

The genes are TRBV4-3 and TRBJ2-3; 9 bases fit TRBD2. Trimming at V came to 4 bases and at J to 5 bases, leaving 7 bases not matched to a gene. Per the germline V gene, CDR1 is LGHNA and CDR2 is YSLEER. The CDR3 sequence is 15 residues long. CDR3 region: CASSRLADDKDTQYF. CDR3 DNA: TGCGCCAGCAGCCGACTAGCGGATGATAAAGATACGCAGTATTTT.

The chain is built from TRBV3-1 (or the pseudogene TRBV3-2) and TRBJ1-1; weak D call: TRBD1 (5 bases). The CDR3 is 14 amino acids. Trimming pared 6 bases from V and 0 bases from J, leaving 11 bases between. Germline lookup yields CDR1 LGHDT and CDR2 YNNKEL (reference sequence). Here the CDR3 DNA reads TGTGCCAGCAGGGCAGCAGGGATGAACACTGAAGCTTTCTTT. It specifies CASRAAGMNTEAFF.

The chain joins TRBV7-2 to TRBJ1-5; TRBD1 aligns across 8 bases. CDR1 and CDR2 (germline): SGHTA, FQGNSA. V trimming: 3 bases; J trimming: 2 bases; junction bases outside the gene matches: 6. CDR3 length equals 16 residues. CDR3: CASSFRTGWGNQPQHF. As DNA, the CDR3 is TGTGCCAGCAGCTTCCGGACAGGGTGGGGCAATCAGCCCCAGCATTTT. The variable domain in full, completed from reference TRBV7-2 and TRBJ1-5, reads GAGVSQSPSNKVTEKGKDVELRCDPISGHTALYWYRQSLGQGLEFLIYFQGNSAPDKSGLPSDRFSAERTGGSVSTLTIQRTQQEDSAVYLCASSFRTGWGNQPQHFGDGTRLSIL.

The chain carries TRBV5-1 and TRBJ2-2; D is unclear. The CDR3 has 12 residues. Germline V CDR1 and CDR2: SGHRS, YFSETQ. Trimming shortened V by 0 bases and J by 7 bases, and 4 bases separated the two germline ends. The DNA of the CDR3 is TGCGCCAGCAGCTTGGGTATCGGGGAGCTGTTTTTT. Protein product: CASSLGIGELFF.

Turning to this clone: The identical CDR3 is also encoded by other nucleotide sequences in the sample. V and J are TRBV9 and TRBJ2-5, with TRBD1 matching over 8 bases. Germline V gene data show CDR1 as SGDLS and CDR2 as YYNGEE. The CDR3 consists of 13 residues. The J segment lost 2 bases and the V segment lost 3 bases, leaving 0 bases of the junction unmatched. CDR3 in DNA: TGTGCCAGCAGCGACAGGGGGCAAGAGACCCAGTACTTC. Amino acid sequence: CASSDRGQETQYF.

This chain joins TRBV5-6 and TRBJ2-5; D is unclear. This CDR3 is 13 amino acids long. Germline V gene lookup returns CDR1 SGHDT and CDR2 YYEEEE. Deletions cut 4 bases from V and 3 bases from J, with 10 bases between. The CDR3 spells CASSKTEEETQYF. CDR3 DNA sequence: TGTGCCAGCAGCAAGACTGAAGAAGAGACCCAGTACTTC. The variable domain in full, completed from reference TRBV5-6 and TRBJ2-5, reads DAGVTQSPTHLIKTRGQQVTLRCSPKSGHDTVSWYQQALGQGPQFIFQYYEEEERQRGNFPDRFSGHQFPNYSSELNVNALLLGDSALYLCASSKTEEETQYFGPGTRLLVL.

Regarding this clone: Mismatch with germline at one junction end may stem from a read error. This sample also contains other DNA sequences that code for the same CDR3. The chain has TRBV5-8 and TRBJ1-5, with 8 bases lining up with TRBD1. Germline CDR1 is SGHTS and CDR2 is YDEGEE. The CDR3 has 13 residues. CDR3 nucleotide sequence: TGTGCCAGCAGTTTGGACAGGGATCAGCCCCAGCATTTT. It translates to CASSLDRDQPQHF. The variable domain in full, with the rest retrieved from reference TRBV5-8 and TRBJ1-5, is EAGVTQSPTHLIKTRGQQATLRCSPISGHTSVYWYQQALGLGLQFLLWYDEGEERNRGNFPPRFSGRQFPNYSSELNVNALELEDSALYLCASSLDRDQPQHFGDGTRLSIL.

The chain uses TRBV24-1 and TRBJ2-6; D is ambiguous. V was trimmed by 3 bases and J by 6 bases, leaving 14 bases between them. The CDR3 is 16 amino acids. Germline V gene data show CDR1 as KGHDR and CDR2 as SFDVKD. The DNA for the CDR3 is TGTGCCACCAGTGATCCCCAGGCCTCCTCGGCCAACGTCCTGACTTTC. Protein product: CATSDPQASSANVLTF.

CDR3 sequence: CASSEWPNTIYF. The CDR3 region has the DNA TGTGCCAGCAGTGAATGGCCAAACACCATATATTTT. This rearrangement joins TRBV2 to TRBJ1-3; no clear D. The germline V and J ends were trimmed by 2 bases and 6 bases, with 5 bases remaining between them. The germline V gene encodes CDR1 SNHLY and CDR2 FYNNEI. The CDR3 runs 12 residues.

This chain links TRBV9 with TRBJ1-2, with 7 bases identical to TRBD1. Trimming at V came to 3 bases and at J to 4 bases, leaving 6 bases not matched to a gene. This CDR3 is built from 14 residues. Germline lookup yields CDR1 SGDLS and CDR2 YYNGEE. CDR3 protein: CASSATGQAYGYTF. CDR3 nucleotides: TGTGCCAGCAGCGCCACCGGACAGGCCTATGGCTACACCTTC.

The chain is built from TRBV11-2 and TRBJ1-1; D may be TRBD1 (6 bases). Germline CDR1 SGHAT, CDR2 FQNNGV. V lost 4 bases and J lost 0, with 15 bases in between. The CDR3 covers 16 residues. The CDR3 reads CASSSRGGSMNTEAFF. In nucleotides, the CDR3 is TGTGCCAGCAGCTCTAGGGGGGGGTCAATGAACACTGAAGCTTTCTTT.

CDR3 in amino acids: CASSFDTGNTEAFF. In nucleotides, the CDR3 is TGCGCCAGCAGCTTCGACACAGGGAACACTGAAGCTTTCTTT. J is TRBJ1-1 and V is TRBV5-1; D might be TRBD1 (5 bases). Germline loops: CDR1 SGHRS, CDR2 YFSETQ. This CDR3 is 14 amino acids long. V was trimmed by 2 bases and J by 1 base, leaving 9 bases between them.